These 24 T cell receptor beta chains share one sample of origin, sequenced in a study of response to subunit inactivated influenza vaccine. TCRdb called the RT-PCR reads again in MiXCR, with one record for every CDR3 protein. The sample lists around 520,000 distinct CDR3 sequences, about 25% occurring once. The sample in question was CD4+ T cells sorted from PBMCs, obtained roughly 5 days after vaccination. Source of these receptors: a man aged 50 or older who received an inactivated influenza vaccine.

The chain combines TRBV12-3 or TRBV12-4 with TRBJ2-2; 11 bases map to TRBD2. J gave up 7 bases and V 5 bases, and 9 bases lay outside the gene matches. The CDR3 spans 16 residues. The CDR3 loop is CASSAGTSGTFGELFF. The CDR3 DNA is TGTGCCAGCAGTGCCGGGACTAGCGGTACTTTCGGGGAGCTGTTTTTT.

In this sample, this clonotype turned up a few times. CDR3 protein: CASSLRQGFTNYGYTF. CDR3 nucleotides: TGTGCCAGCAGCTTACGACAGGGCTTCACTAACTATGGCTACACCTTC. The gene calls are TRBV27 and TRBJ1-2, with 7 bases identical to TRBD1. This CDR3 comprises 16 residues. Germline CDR1 is MNHEY and CDR2 is SMNVEV (reference sequence). Losses at the gene ends were 6 bases for V and 0 bases for J; bases not matched to a gene: 10.

The chain is built from TRBV5-1 and TRBJ2-2, with 7 bases matching TRBD2. Germline CDR1 SGHRS, CDR2 YFSETQ. Trimming took 3 bases from V and 5 from J; bases not matched to a gene: 7. CDR3 length: 15 residues. The CDR3 coding sequence is TGCGCCAGCAGCTACCGGGGGGATGGAACCGGGGAGCTGTTTTTT. Protein product: CASSYRGDGTGELFF. The complete variable domain, with remaining parts taken from reference TRBV5-1 and TRBJ2-2, reads KAGVTQTPRYLIKTRGQQVTLSCSPISGHRSVSWYQQTPGQGLQFLFEYFSETQRNKGNFPGRFSGRQFSNSRSEMNVSTLELGDSALYLCASSYRGDGTGELFFGEGSRLTVL.

This clonotype was found a few times. The chain is built from TRBV11-2 and TRBJ1-4; 7 bases align to TRBD1. This CDR3 has 16 amino acids. Trimming removed 5 bases from V and 5 bases from J; junction bases left unmatched: 11. Germline values: CDR1 SGHAT, CDR2 FQNNGV. The CDR3 is CASSPKLGTENEKLFF. CDR3 coding DNA: TGTGCCAGCAGCCCAAAGCTCGGGACAGAGAATGAAAAACTGTTTTTT.

The chain employs TRBV29-1 and TRBJ2-2; possible D gene TRBD2, 6 bases. V lost 7 bases to trimming and J lost 4 bases, with 16 bases between them. The CDR3 runs 14 residues. In germline, CDR1 is SQVTM, CDR2 ANQGSEA. CDR3 DNA: TGCAGCGGGCGGGACCAAGGCTTCACCGGGGAGCTGTTTTTT. Translation: CSGRDQGFTGELFF.

This clonotype was counted ten times or more. This chain links TRBV29-1 with TRBJ1-1; the D is unclear. The CDR3 has 14 amino acids. V lost 0 bases and J lost 4, with 12 bases in between. Germline V gives CDR1 SQVTM, CDR2 ANQGSEA. The chain's CDR3 is CSVEDRNTGTEAFF. CDR3 bases: TGCAGCGTTGAAGACAGAAACACTGGCACTGAAGCTTTCTTT.

This clonotype showed up just a few times. V usage is TRBV6-1 and J usage is TRBJ1-5; D not certain. CDR3 length equals 11 residues. Germline V lookup: CDR1 MNHNS, CDR2 SASEGT. V was clipped by 6 bases and J by 7 bases, with 7 bases between them. The CDR3 bases are TGTGCCAGCAGGACCGGACAGCCCCAGCATTTT. Protein product: CASRTGQPQHF.

The chain is built from TRBV7-3 and TRBJ2-3; TRBD1 matches at 8 bases. CDR3 length: 17 amino acids. The V segment lost 6 bases and the J segment 5 bases; nucleotides outside the gene matches: 16. Per germline, CDR1 SGHTA and CDR2 FQGTGA. The CDR3 nucleotides read TGTGCCAGCAGTCCTATTCCCGGGCCAGGGGGCCTAGATACGCAGTATTTT. Its translation is CASSPIPGPGGLDTQYF.

The V gene is TRBV20-1, the J gene TRBJ2-2; D may match TRBD1 or TRBD2 (6 bases each). Germline V gene sequence: CDR1 DFQATT, CDR2 SNEGSKA (reference sequence). The V gene lost 3 bases and the J gene lost 0 bases, with 11 bases spanning the gap. The CDR3 contains 15 residues. CDR3 sequence reads: CSARIGGSNTGELFF. As DNA, the CDR3 is TGCAGTGCTAGGATAGGGGGGTCGAACACCGGGGAGCTGTTTTTT.

The rearrangement joins TRBV24-1 to TRBJ2-3, with 9 bases matching TRBD2. CDR3 length: 15 residues. CDR1 and CDR2 from the germline V gene are KGHDR and SFDVKD. Germline trimming cut 10 bases from V and 4 bases from J; bases unmatched to any gene: 11. The CDR3: CATSGGGRASDTQYF. CDR3 sequence (DNA): TGTGCCACTTCCGGCGGCGGGAGGGCCTCAGATACGCAGTATTTT.

The sample holds a few counts of this clonotype. V and J are TRBV29-1 and TRBJ1-1; no reliable D call. In germline, CDR1 is SQVTM, CDR2 ANQGSEA. V shed 6 bases and J shed 1 base, with 18 bases lying between them. The CDR3 sequence is 15 residues long. CDR3 sequence (DNA): TGCAGCGTGGAGGTACGGGGTCTGAGGAACACTGAAGCTTTCTTT. Its translation: CSVEVRGLRNTEAFF.

This chain connects TRBV29-1 to TRBJ1-2; 7 nucleotides line up with TRBD1. Germline CDR1 SQVTM, CDR2 ANQGSEA. The CDR3 runs 11 residues. Trimming at V came to 7 bases and at J to 3 bases, leaving 2 bases not matched to a gene. The CDR3, as DNA: TGCAGCGGGGGGACAGACTATGGCTACACCTTC. Translation: CSGGTDYGYTF.

The J gene is TRBJ2-3, the V gene TRBV10-3; tentatively, D is TRBD1 (5 bases). Germline CDR1 ENHRY, CDR2 SYGVKD. V dropped 8 bases and J dropped 1 base, with 10 bases sitting between them. The CDR3 contains 13 residues. In DNA, the CDR3 is TGTGCCATCGGGGCCGGACGCACAGATACGCAGTATTTT. This encodes CAIGAGRTDTQYF.

The V call is TRBV4-3, the J call TRBJ1-4, with TRBD1 matching 7 bases. V lost 7 bases and J lost 7; bases outside the gene matches: 15. The CDR3 covers 16 residues. Looked up from germline, CDR1 is LGHNA and CDR2 is YSLEER. CDR3 nucleotide sequence: TGCGCCAGCACCCATAGGCGGACAGGAGGTGGTGAAAAACTGTTTTTT. This encodes CASTHRRTGGGEKLFF.

The chain has TRBV28 and TRBJ2-7; 8 nucleotides line up with TRBD2. V dropped 6 bases and J dropped 1; count of bases not matched to a gene: 8. Germline V gives CDR1 MDHEN, CDR2 SYDVKM. The CDR3 has 15 residues. As DNA, the CDR3 is TGTGCCAGCAGACAGAGCGGGAGCGGATCCTACGAGCAGTACTTC. Encoded protein: CASRQSGSGSYEQYF.

As DNA, the CDR3 is TGCGCCAGCAGCCAAGTCCTGATTAGCTCCTACGAGCAGTACTTC. Its protein is CASSQVLISSYEQYF. This chain connects TRBV4-1 to TRBJ2-7; D call uncertain. The V gene's germline CDR1 is MGHRA and CDR2 YSYEKL. Trimming left V 1 base short and J 0 bases short, with 10 bases between. This CDR3 contains 15 residues.

The chain couples TRBV19 to TRBJ2-1, with D possibly being TRBD2 (5 bases). Trimming removed 4 bases from V and 8 bases from J, with 18 bases in between. The CDR3 sequence is 15 residues long. Germline V gene lookup returns CDR1 LNHDA and CDR2 SQIVND (reference sequence). CDR3 residues: CASSKGDGVFDEQFF. The CDR3 DNA sequence: TGTGCCAGTAGTAAGGGAGATGGAGTATTCGATGAGCAGTTCTTC.

This sequence joins TRBV25-1 and TRBJ2-1; D tentatively reads TRBD1 or TRBD2 (5 bases each). The CDR3 loop spans 13 amino acids. The germline V gene encodes CDR1 MGHDK and CDR2 SYGVNS. Trimming removed 4 bases from V and 6 bases from J, with 10 bases in between. Written as DNA, the CDR3 is TGTGCCAGCAGTGTAGGGACCCGCAATGAGCAGTTCTTC. This encodes CASSVGTRNEQFF.

This clonotype was recorded a few times. V usage is TRBV12-3 or TRBV12-4 and J usage is TRBJ1-6; a weak D match, TRBD1 (5 bases). V was pared by 3 bases and J by 8 bases, with 11 bases between. The CDR3 is 14 residues long. CDR3 bases: TGTGCCAGCAGTTTTTCGCAGGGCCATTCACCCCTCCACTTT. Its protein is CASSFSQGHSPLHF.

This clonotype was observed at least ten times. The rearrangement joins TRBV10-3 to TRBJ2-3; D is possibly TRBD1 (6 bases). The CDR3 loop spans 16 amino acids. Between the trimmed V and J ends, which lost 3 bases and 0 bases, there was a span of 13 bases. Germline lookup yields CDR1 ENHRY and CDR2 SYGVKD. The CDR3 here is CAISDRQDISTDTQYF. CDR3 coding DNA: TGTGCCATCAGTGACCGACAGGATATTAGCACAGATACGCAGTATTTT.

This clonotype was seen many times. This chain joins TRBV10-3 and TRBJ2-4; D gene uncertain. The CDR3 consists of 11 residues. Trimming removed 3 bases at V and 7 bases at J, with 4 bases between. Germline CDR1 reads ENHRY; CDR2 reads SYGVKD. The CDR3 loop reads CAISDGNIQYF. CDR3 bases: TGTGCCATCAGTGACGGGAACATTCAGTACTTC.

This clonotype was detected many times. The J gene is TRBJ2-7, the V gene TRBV12-3 or TRBV12-4; no definite D call. This CDR3 contains 13 residues. The V gene lost 6 bases and the J gene lost 2 bases, with 11 bases spanning the gap. The CDR3 sequence: CASSLSRAYEQYF. The CDR3 coding sequence is TGTGCCAGCAGCCTCTCGCGAGCCTACGAGCAGTACTTC.

This chain joins TRBV10-3 and TRBJ2-2, with 8 bases lining up with TRBD1. V was clipped by 2 bases and J by 4 bases; unmatched bases: 6. The CDR3 contains 16 residues. CDR1 is ENHRY, CDR2 SYGVKD, per germline. The CDR3 protein is CAISEARGLGTGELFF. The DNA for the CDR3 is TGTGCCATCAGTGAGGCCAGGGGGCTCGGCACCGGGGAGCTGTTTTTT.

The chain employs TRBV5-5 and TRBJ2-7; 8 nucleotides line up with TRBD1. Trimming at V came to 4 bases and at J to 7 bases, leaving 13 bases not matched to a gene. Germline lookup yields CDR1 SGHKS and CDR2 YYEKEE (reference sequence). The CDR3 spans 15 residues. The CDR3 loop reads CASSQTGGTQDEQYF. In DNA form, the CDR3 reads TGTGCCAGCAGCCAAACAGGGGGGACCCAGGATGAGCAGTACTTC.